What follows are 4 T cell receptor beta chains derived from one specimen sequenced in a study of identical twins. MiXCR, run by TCRdb on the 5' RACE reads, gives a single entry per CDR3 protein. The table shows about 810,000 distinct CDR3 sequences, with roughly an eighth occurring only once. A further study also used this sample, focusing on yellow fever vaccine responses in identical twins.

The sample was PBMCs. These TCRs come from a young woman in good health.

With respect to this clonotype: The conserved final phenylalanine or tryptophan is absent from the CDR3, which likely points to a read error. The chain combines TRBV5-6 with TRBJ2-3; no clear D. This CDR3 is built from 13 residues. Germline V CDR1 and CDR2: SGHDT, YYEEEE. V was shortened by 3 bases and J by 6 bases, with 11 bases between the two germline ends. CDR3 in amino acids: CASSSTWKDTQYL. The CDR3 region has the DNA TGTGCCAGCAGCTCGACGTGGAAGGATACGCAGTATTTA.

The rearrangement uses TRBV10-3 and TRBJ2-5; 9 bases are shared with TRBD1. The trim removed 5 bases at V and 4 bases at J, leaving 5 bases unmatched. Germline V gene lookup returns CDR1 ENHRY and CDR2 SYGVKD. This CDR3 is 14 amino acids long. CDR3 DNA: TGTGCCATCAGTAGCACAGGGGGCGGAGAGACCCAGTACTTC. Its translation: CAISSTGGGETQYF.

This clonotype turned up a few times. The J gene is TRBJ1-1, the V gene TRBV7-9; no definite D call. Germline CDR1 and CDR2: SEHNR and FQNEAQ (reference sequence). The CDR3 runs 15 residues. The ends were cut back, 2 bases at V and 1 base at J, with 11 bases in the middle. The CDR3 DNA reads as TGTGCCAGCAGCTTATTTCCAGCCAGGAACACTGAAGCTTTCTTT. Amino acids: CASSLFPARNTEAFF.

This clonotype has just a few counts. The J gene is TRBJ2-3, the V gene TRBV28; 7 bases agree with TRBD1. Trimming took 7 bases from V and 8 from J; bases not matched to a gene: 15. CDR1 is MDHEN and CDR2 is SYDVKM in the germline V gene. CDR3 length: 15 residues. In DNA form, the CDR3 reads TGTGCCAGCAACCTAGGACAGGCGGGCTTGGGTACGCAGTATTTT. Its translation is CASNLGQAGLGTQYF.